These 27 T cell receptor beta chains were sequenced from one sample in a study of identical twins. One entry per CDR3 protein results from TCRdb running MiXCR on the 5' RACE reads. The data contain approximately 1.8 million distinct CDR3 sequences, about 30% of them singletons. Source material: cord blood. The receptors here all came from a newborn girl in good health.

Worth noting for this clonotype: This may arise from a read error, as a much more abundant clone is one base away. The chain links TRBV27 to TRBJ2-1; D remains unclear. The CDR3 runs to 14 residues. CDR1 and CDR2 (germline): MNHEY, SMNVEV (reference sequence). The CDR3 region is CASSLYCAYNERFF. For the CDR3, the DNA is TGTGCCAGCAGTTTATATTGCGCGTACAATGAGCGGTTCTTC.

The V call is TRBV27, the J call TRBJ2-7; TRBD1 might be the D (6 bases). V was pared by 0 bases and J by 2 bases, with 20 bases between. CDR3 length: 18 residues. Germline CDR1 reads MNHEY; CDR2 reads SMNVEV (reference sequence). CDR3 nucleotides: TGTGCCAGCAGTTTATCCCCAGGGAGTCGGGACATCACCTACGAGCAGTACTTC. Translation: CASSLSPGSRDITYEQYF.

Many counts were recorded for this clonotype. The chain carries TRBV20-1 and TRBJ2-4; the match to TRBD2 covers 7 bases. The germline V gene has CDR1 DFQATT and CDR2 SNEGSKA (reference sequence). Trimming cost V 0 bases and J 8 bases; bases outside gene matches: 1. The CDR3 spans 12 residues. CDR3 region: CSAREGRDIQYF. CDR3 sequence (DNA): TGCAGTGCTAGAGAAGGGAGGGACATTCAGTACTTC.

The chain combines TRBV2 with TRBJ1-5, with 10 bases matching TRBD1. Trimming took 4 bases from V and 6 from J; bases not matched to a gene: 9. This CDR3 has 16 amino acids. The germline V gene has CDR1 SNHLY and CDR2 FYNNEI. This CDR3 reads CASSGLRTGGVQPQHF. In DNA form, the CDR3 reads TGTGCCAGCAGTGGTTTGCGGACAGGGGGAGTTCAGCCCCAGCATTTT.

The chain couples TRBV20-1 to TRBJ1-1; D is ambiguous. Germline CDR1 is DFQATT and CDR2 is SNEGSKA (reference sequence). The germline V and J ends were trimmed by 6 bases and 4 bases, with 9 bases remaining between them. The CDR3 totals 11 residues. The CDR3 sequence is CSARVGTEAFF. The CDR3, as DNA: TGCAGTGCGCGGGTGGGCACTGAAGCTTTCTTT.

This clonotype turned up a few times. The chain recombines TRBV11-2 with TRBJ2-1, with D perhaps matching TRBD2 (6 bases). Between the trimmed V and J ends, which lost 1 base and 11 bases, there was a span of 12 bases. From germline, CDR1 is SGHAT and CDR2 FQNNGV. This CDR3 region has 13 residues. The CDR3 loop is CASSLVSGNKQFF. The CDR3 DNA is TGTGCCAGCAGCTTAGTTAGCGGTAACAAGCAGTTCTTC.

The CDR3 coding sequence is TGCGCCAGCAGTCCCGGACTAGCGGGGCCCGACAGTGAGCAGTTCTTC. It yields the protein CASSPGLAGPDSEQFF. The chain is built from TRBV5-1 and TRBJ2-1, with 12 positions matching TRBD2. Looked up from germline, CDR1 is SGHRS and CDR2 is YFSETQ. The CDR3 contains 16 residues. J was trimmed by 9 bases and V by 5 bases; bases with no gene match: 12.

This clonotype was seen more than once but under ten times. The J gene is TRBJ2-1, the V gene TRBV5-1; D unclear. This CDR3 has 13 residues. Germline assignment: CDR1 SGHRS and CDR2 YFSETQ. V lost 1 base to trimming and J lost 9 bases, with 11 bases between them. The CDR3 sequence: CASSLPDASEQFF. As DNA, the CDR3 is TGCGCCAGCAGCTTGCCTGACGCAAGTGAGCAGTTCTTC.

This clonotype was seen only a few times. This chain uses TRBV2 with TRBJ2-1; no reliable D call. V lost 8 bases and J 10 bases, leaving 15 bases between the germline ends. In germline, CDR1 is SNHLY, CDR2 FYNNEI. This CDR3 contains 12 residues. CDR3 sequence: CASLSQFKEQFF. The CDR3 DNA follows: TGTGCCAGCTTGAGCCAGTTTAAGGAGCAGTTCTTC.

This chain joins TRBV7-9 and TRBJ2-7; D uncertain. Deletions cut 10 bases from V and 2 bases from J, with 9 bases between. In germline, CDR1 is SEHNR, CDR2 FQNEAQ (reference sequence). This CDR3 spans 11 amino acids. DNA of the CDR3: TGTGCCATCCAGGCCACCTACGAGCAGTACTTC. This encodes CAIQATYEQYF.

This clonotype was seen only once. A much larger clone differs from this one at a single base, so this may be a read error. The CDR3 DNA is TGTACCAGCAGCCAAGAGGGCAACTACAATGAGCAGTTCTTC. Amino acid sequence: CTSSQEGNYNEQFF. The chain joins TRBV4-2 to TRBJ2-1; TRBD2 is a possible D gene (5 bases). CDR3 length: 14 amino acids. Germline CDR1 is LGHNA and CDR2 is YNFKEQ.

The rearrangement uses TRBV14 and TRBJ2-1; 10 bases are shared with TRBD2. Germline assignment: CDR1 SGHDN and CDR2 FVKESK. J gave up 5 bases and V 1 base, and 5 bases lay outside the gene matches. The CDR3 spans 16 residues. The CDR3 is CASSQVPGLANNEQFF. CDR3 bases: TGTGCCAGCAGCCAAGTACCGGGACTAGCGAACAATGAGCAGTTCTTC.

V is TRBV4-1 and J is TRBJ2-1, with 7 bases that match TRBD2. With the DNA end fitting TRBJ2-7 better, the J assignment may be wrong. This CDR3 comprises 15 residues. Germline lookup yields CDR1 MGHRA and CDR2 YSYEKL. For the CDR3, the DNA is TGCGCCAGCAGCCAAGGCTTGAGCGGGAACAATGAGCAGTACTTC. Amino acid sequence: CASSQGLSGNNEQYF.

This clonotype was seen a handful of times. At one boundary the junction diverges from the germline segment, which might be a read error. The chain uses TRBV11-2 and TRBJ2-3, with D hard to call. This CDR3 is built from 15 residues. CDR1 and CDR2 (germline): SGHAT, FQNNGV. The CDR3 sequence is CASNLVRLSTDTQYF. The CDR3 coding sequence is TGTGCCAGCAACTTAGTAAGGCTATCCACAGATACGCAGTATTTT.

This clonotype was counted between two and nine times. This rearrangement joins TRBV12-3 or TRBV12-4 to TRBJ1-2, with D unclear. The length of the CDR3 is 13 residues. Trimming pared 5 bases from V and 4 bases from J, leaving 11 bases between. The CDR3 DNA sequence: TGTGCCAGCAGTCCTGGGAAGGCCTATGGCTACACCTTC. This codes for CASSPGKAYGYTF.

This clonotype was seen at least ten times. At one end, the junction sequence differs from germline, possibly due to a read error. The chain uses TRBV5-1 and TRBJ1-2; perhaps TRBD1 as D (6 bases). Germline CDR1 is SGHRS and CDR2 is YFSETQ. The CDR3 extends over 14 amino acids. CDR3 loop: CASSLRQGSYGYTF. The DNA for the CDR3 is TGTGCCAGCAGTTTACGGCAGGGGAGCTATGGCTACACCTTC.

The rearrangement uses TRBV4-1 and TRBJ1-1; D perhaps matches TRBD1 (6 bases). Germline V lookup: CDR1 MGHRA, CDR2 YSYEKL. V lost 1 base and J 7 bases, leaving 10 bases between the germline ends. The CDR3 totals 13 residues. CDR3: CASSQGPGDEAFF. CDR3 DNA sequence: TGCGCCAGCAGCCAAGGCCCAGGGGATGAAGCTTTCTTT.

This sequence joins TRBV7-9 and TRBJ2-1; 8 bases fit TRBD2. In germline, CDR1 is SEHNR, CDR2 FQNEAQ (reference sequence). This CDR3 has 15 amino acids. The V gene end was trimmed by 3 bases and the J gene end by 6 bases; junction bases not matched to a gene: 7. The CDR3 protein is CASSLSGRRLNEQFF. CDR3 sequence (DNA): TGTGCCAGCAGCTTGAGCGGGAGAAGGCTCAATGAGCAGTTCTTC.

This clonotype is a singleton in its sample. The genes are TRBV2 and TRBJ2-5, with 9 bases lining up with TRBD1. The DNA end is a closer match to TRBJ2-7, so the J assignment may be wrong. The CDR3 has 15 residues. Germline V gene lookup returns CDR1 SNHLY and CDR2 FYNNEI. CDR3 bases: TGTGCCAGCAGTGGGGGACAGGGATCCAAATACGAGCAGTACTTC. The encoded protein is CASSGGQGSKYEQYF.

This clonotype was detected a few times. The rearrangement joins TRBV12-3 or TRBV12-4 to TRBJ2-7, with 12 bases aligning to TRBD2. The CDR3 extends over 14 amino acids. Trimming at V came to 5 bases and at J to 5 bases, leaving 4 bases not matched to a gene. The CDR3 sequence is CASSLRLAGDEQYF. The DNA of the CDR3 is TGTGCCAGCAGTCTTCGACTAGCGGGAGACGAGCAGTACTTC.

Concerning this clonotype: This may arise from a read error, as a much more abundant clone is one base away. This sequence joins TRBV28 and TRBJ2-7, with 11 bases aligning to TRBD1. The V gene end was trimmed by 2 bases and the J gene end by 6 bases; junction bases not matched to a gene: 3. This CDR3 is built from 14 residues. Germline V gene data show CDR1 as MDHEN and CDR2 as SYDVKM. The CDR3 sequence is CASSLTGTGGEQYF. DNA of the CDR3: TGTGCCAGCAGTTTAACCGGGACAGGGGGCGAGCAGTACTTC.

This clonotype was seen more than once but under ten times. This sequence joins TRBV2 and TRBJ2-3; TRBD2 matches at 7 bases. The CDR3 covers 15 residues. V was pared by 1 base and J by 3 bases, with 4 bases of the junction left unmatched. Per germline, CDR1 SNHLY and CDR2 FYNNEI. CDR3 loop: CASSEGAGRTDTQYF. Here the CDR3 DNA reads TGTGCCAGCAGTGAAGGAGCGGGGAGGACAGATACGCAGTATTTT.

The table lists this clonotype with a few counts. The rearrangement joins TRBV10-3 to TRBJ2-7; TRBD2 matches 9 bases. Germline values: CDR1 ENHRY, CDR2 SYGVKD. The ends lost 2 bases at V and 4 bases at J; junction bases unmatched: 6. This CDR3 is 15 amino acids long. DNA for the CDR3: TGTGCCATCAGTGAGGAGACTAGCGGCCCTTACGAGCAGTACTTC. Its translation is CAISEETSGPYEQYF.

This clonotype was detected ten times or more. A read error may explain this, as a much larger clone is one base away. The CDR3 DNA reads as TGTGCCATCAGTGAGTCCTCCGAGCAGTACTTC. This encodes CAISESSEQYF. The rearrangement joins TRBV10-3 to TRBJ2-7; D is unresolved. The germline gives CDR1 ENHRY, CDR2 SYGVKD. This CDR3 has 11 residues.

This clonotype was found a few times. The chain joins TRBV29-1 to TRBJ2-5; 8 bases map to TRBD2. J lost 5 bases, V lost 3 bases, and 5 bases had no gene match. CDR3 length: 13 residues. Looked up from germline, CDR1 is SQVTM and CDR2 is ANQGSEA. In DNA form, the CDR3 reads TGCAGCGTTGATAAGGGGACTAGGGAGACCCAGTACTTC. Encoded protein: CSVDKGTRETQYF.

The J gene is TRBJ2-1, the V gene TRBV6-1; a possible D gene is TRBD1 (5 bases). The CDR3 runs 13 residues. Trimming pared 5 bases from V and 2 bases from J, leaving 7 bases between. Germline CDR1 MNHNS, CDR2 SASEGT. DNA of the CDR3: TGTGCCAGCAGTACCAGGGCCTACAATGAGCAGTTCTTC. Its protein is CASSTRAYNEQFF.

The chain employs TRBV10-3 and TRBJ1-1; D not resolved. The germline V gene has CDR1 ENHRY and CDR2 SYGVKD. Deletions cut 10 bases from V and 4 bases from J, with 16 bases between. The CDR3 totals 13 residues. CDR3 coding DNA: TGTGCCAGCGGGAGGCCAGTCGGCACTGAAGCTTTCTTT. Translation: CASGRPVGTEAFF.